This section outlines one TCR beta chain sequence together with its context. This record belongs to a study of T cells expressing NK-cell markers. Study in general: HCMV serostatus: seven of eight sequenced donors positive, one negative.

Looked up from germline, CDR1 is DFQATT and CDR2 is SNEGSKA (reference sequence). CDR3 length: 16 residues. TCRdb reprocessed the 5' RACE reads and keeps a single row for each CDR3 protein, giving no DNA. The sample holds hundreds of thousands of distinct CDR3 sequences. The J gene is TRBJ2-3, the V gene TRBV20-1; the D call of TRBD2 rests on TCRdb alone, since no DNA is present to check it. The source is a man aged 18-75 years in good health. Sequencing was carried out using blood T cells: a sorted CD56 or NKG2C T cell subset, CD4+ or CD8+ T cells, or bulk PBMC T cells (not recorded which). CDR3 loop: CSATPGLAGGPDTQYF.